This T cell receptor (beta chain) was sequenced during a study of cytomegalovirus exposure and HLA in healthy donors. Comments on this clone: As yet, its antigen is unknown.

CDR3 length equals 13 residues. Per germline, CDR1 MGHDK and CDR2 SYGVNS. V lost 4 bases and J 4 bases, leaving 10 bases between the germline ends. 60 Vbeta and 13 Jbeta primers were used in PCR. The assay was immunoSEQ multiplex PCR, and TCRdb's table has in-frame clones only and misses some. The sample carries roughly 120,000 clones, 65% to 85% recorded once. Study observations and caveats: HLA allele associations emerged for 16,951 TCR beta sequences in a later analysis, at 0.05 false discovery rate. Cytomegalovirus association was assigned to 150 to 200 TCR beta chains. TCR beta chains associated with HLA were, in a later analysis, more clonally expanded than equally common others.

This sequence originates from a man in his fifties in good health and CMV-seronegative. The sample taken for sequencing was PBMCs. The chain combines TRBV25-1 with TRBJ1-1; tentative D call: TRBD1 (6 bases). This CDR3 reads CASSVTGSTEAFF. The CDR3 DNA follows: TGTGCCAGCAGTGTAACAGGGTCCACTGAAGCTTTCTTT.